A single sample is the source of the 18 T cell receptor beta chains below, sequenced in a study of vaccination and CD4 T cells after COVID-19. For these TCRs, the target antigens are not known. The assay that was used to sequence DNA from cultured CD4+ T cells was the Oncomine TCR Beta short-read assay. MiXCR was run by TCRdb on the PCR reads, yielding one entry per CDR3 protein. Among over 15,000 distinct CDR3 sequences listed, 44% were seen once. The treatment is: roughly 11-day PBMC culture with coronavirus spike peptide pools or control peptides (ViraFEST assay). Sequencing used CD4+ T cells from blood, cultured in vitro. The source is a human donor who had recovered from COVID-19.

The chain employs TRBV2 and TRBJ2-4; possibly TRBD1 or TRBD2 for D (7 bases each). Trimming left V 5 bases short and J 10 bases short, with 24 bases between. The CDR3 spans 16 residues. Germline values: CDR1 SNHLY, CDR2 FYNNEI. CDR3 region: CASSTNQGGSGEIQYF. The DNA of the CDR3 is TGTGCCAGCAGTACAAACCAGGGGGGGAGCGGAGAGATTCAGTACTTC.

This clonotype has only a few counts. This rearrangement joins TRBV7-9 to TRBJ2-1, with TRBD2 matching over 11 bases. The CDR3 sequence is 16 residues long. CDR1 and CDR2 (germline): SEHNR, FQNEAQ (reference sequence). V gave up 5 bases and J gave up 3 bases; unmatched junction bases: 6. CDR3 protein: CASSPTLAGVYNEQFF. CDR3 bases: TGTGCCAGCAGCCCAACACTAGCGGGGGTCTACAATGAGCAGTTCTTC.

This clonotype was seen only a few times. The V and J genes are TRBV10-1 and TRBJ2-3; no clear D. The germline CDR1 and CDR2 sequences are WNHNN and SYGVQD (reference sequence). This CDR3 contains 15 residues. V lost 4 bases and J 2 bases, leaving 13 bases between the germline ends. CDR3 sequence reads: CASSAGSDPTDTQYF. As DNA, the CDR3 is TGCGCCAGCAGTGCCGGGTCGGATCCCACAGATACGCAGTATTTT.

The gene calls are TRBV5-4 and TRBJ2-5, with TRBD1 matching over 8 bases. The CDR3 has 14 residues. The V gene's germline CDR1 is SGHNT and CDR2 YYREEE (reference sequence). With V trimmed by 4 bases and J by 5 bases, 7 bases remained unmatched. CDR3 amino acids: CASSIGQGVETQYF. The DNA for the CDR3 is TGTGCCAGCAGCATTGGACAGGGCGTGGAGACCCAGTACTTC.

The chain recombines TRBV5-1 with TRBJ2-5; 9 bases agree with TRBD1. With 4 bases clipped from V and 5 bases from J, the junction kept 12 bases outside the gene matches. Germline V gives CDR1 SGHRS, CDR2 YFSETQ. The CDR3 is 16 amino acids. CDR3 nucleotides: TGCGCCAGCAGCAACAGTGGACAGGGGTTAGGGGAGACCCAGTACTTC. It translates to CASSNSGQGLGETQYF. The full variable domain, with the rest looked up from reference TRBV5-1 and TRBJ2-5, is KAGVTQTPRYLIKTRGQQVTLSCSPISGHRSVSWYQQTPGQGLQFLFEYFSETQRNKGNFPGRFSGRQFSNSRSEMNVSTLELGDSALYLCASSNSGQGLGETQYFGPGTRLLVL.

This chain joins TRBV20-1 and TRBJ1-2; no firm D call. V lost 3 bases, J lost 0 bases, and 11 bases lay in between. The CDR3 runs to 14 residues. The germline gives CDR1 DFQATT, CDR2 SNEGSKA (reference sequence). As DNA, the CDR3 is TGCAGTGCTAGCCACAGAGTTACTAACTATGGCTACACCTTC. Residues: CSASHRVTNYGYTF.

V usage is TRBV20-1 and J usage is TRBJ2-5, with D unclear. Germline loops: CDR1 DFQATT, CDR2 SNEGSKA (reference sequence). Trimming stripped 3 bases from V and 0 bases from J, with 5 bases between. The CDR3 sequence is 12 residues long. The CDR3 DNA reads as TGCAGTGCTAGGGTGTACCAAGAGACCCAGTACTTC. This sequence encodes CSARVYQETQYF.

The chain carries TRBV6-4 and TRBJ2-7, with D unclear. From germline, CDR1 is MRHNA and CDR2 SNTAGT. This CDR3 is 12 amino acids long. V was clipped by 7 bases and J by 3 bases, with 10 bases between them. The CDR3 DNA sequence: TGTGCCAGCAACCCGGGCCGCTACGAGCAGTACTTC. Translating it yields CASNPGRYEQYF.

This clonotype was counted between two and nine times. This chain's CDR3 is CSASDKPGQETQYF. The CDR3 nucleotides read TGCAGTGCTAGTGACAAACCCGGCCAAGAGACCCAGTACTTC. The V and J genes are TRBV20-1 and TRBJ2-5; D is ambiguous. The CDR3 sequence is 14 residues long. Trimming pared 3 bases from V and 1 base from J, leaving 12 bases between. CDR1 is DFQATT and CDR2 is SNEGSKA in the germline V gene (reference sequence).

The V call is TRBV6-2 or TRBV6-3, the J call TRBJ2-5; 11 nucleotides agree with TRBD2. With V trimmed by 5 bases and J by 9 bases, 8 bases remained unmatched. The CDR3 is 14 residues long. Germline values: CDR1 MNHEY, CDR2 SVGEGT. CDR3 in amino acids: CASSNLAGGGAQYF. The DNA of the CDR3 is TGTGCCAGCAGTAATCTAGCGGGGGGAGGAGCCCAGTACTTC.

This chain connects TRBV7-2 to TRBJ2-7; D gene unclear. Germline V gene lookup returns CDR1 SGHTA and CDR2 FQGNSA. Trimming took 4 bases from V and 5 from J, leaving 6 bases between them. The length of the CDR3 is 11 residues. The CDR3 spells CASSSANEQYF. The CDR3 DNA reads TGTGCCAGCAGCTCAGCTAACGAGCAGTACTTC.

This clonotype has only a few counts. The rearrangement links TRBV27 to TRBJ2-5; D may match TRBD1 or TRBD2 (6 bases each). V gave up 3 bases and J gave up 1 base, with 12 bases separating them. The germline gives CDR1 MNHEY, CDR2 SMNVEV (reference sequence). The length of the CDR3 is 15 residues. This chain's CDR3 is CASSFRGGGQETQYF. The CDR3 DNA reads TGTGCCAGCAGTTTTAGAGGGGGAGGCCAAGAGACCCAGTACTTC.

The rearrangement uses TRBV20-1 and TRBJ2-1, with D tentatively TRBD2 (6 bases). The CDR3 consists of 12 residues. Between the trimmed V and J ends, which lost 3 bases and 7 bases, there was a span of 10 bases. Germline lookup yields CDR1 DFQATT and CDR2 SNEGSKA (reference sequence). Written as DNA, the CDR3 is TGCAGTGCTAGCGGGAGTCTGAATGAGCAGTTCTTC. It specifies CSASGSLNEQFF.

This clonotype has a handful of counts. The chain joins TRBV24-1 to TRBJ1-5, with D unresolved. Germline lookup yields CDR1 KGHDR and CDR2 SFDVKD. V lost 4 bases, J lost 2 bases, and 11 bases lay in between. The CDR3 extends over 15 amino acids. In DNA form, the CDR3 reads TGTGCCACCAGTGACCCCAAGGGCGGCAATCAGCCCCAGCATTTT. Its protein is CATSDPKGGNQPQHF.

This chain links TRBV27 with TRBJ2-3; D remains unclear. V gave up 4 bases and J gave up 2 bases, with 7 bases separating them. Germline assignment: CDR1 MNHEY and CDR2 SMNVEV (reference sequence). The CDR3 has 13 amino acids. The CDR3 here is CASSSTYTDTQYF. The CDR3 DNA reads TGTGCCAGCAGTTCCACCTACACAGATACGCAGTATTTT.

Only a few counts were recorded for this clonotype. This chain connects TRBV20-1 to TRBJ1-5; D unresolved. The CDR3 spans 15 residues. Trimming shortened V by 3 bases and J by 0 bases, and 12 bases separated the two germline ends. The germline V gene has CDR1 DFQATT and CDR2 SNEGSKA (reference sequence). The CDR3 nucleotides read TGCAGTGCTAGCAAAGGTGGTTATAGCAATCAGCCCCAGCATTTT. Translated, it gives CSASKGGYSNQPQHF.

The CDR3 coding sequence is TGTGCCAGCAGCCTAATTCCGGGGGACGAGCAGTACTTC. Amino acids: CASSLIPGDEQYF. This sequence joins TRBV6-4 and TRBJ2-7; weak D call: TRBD2 (6 bases). V was cut by 6 bases and J by 5 bases, with 14 bases left in between. CDR1 is MRHNA, CDR2 SNTAGT, per germline. The CDR3 has 13 amino acids.

The rearrangement joins TRBV5-1 to TRBJ1-1, with a weak D call TRBD1 (5 bases). V dropped 2 bases and J dropped 5 bases, with 7 bases sitting between them. The CDR3 consists of 12 residues. Germline V CDR1 and CDR2: SGHRS, YFSETQ. The CDR3 DNA sequence: TGCGCCAGCAGCTTCGGGGGAACTGAAGCTTTCTTT. Protein: CASSFGGTEAFF.